A selection of T cell receptor beta chains follows, all from one sample in a study of blood T cell repertoires in COVID-19. Assay: immunoSEQ multiplex PCR; the TCRdb copy retains only in-frame clones and omits some. The sample includes fewer than 75,000 clones, 70% to 90% of them seen just once. Input material: peripheral blood. The receptors here all came from a man over 45 with active COVID-19. CDR3s include the opening cysteine and the closing phenylalanine or tryptophan. The D gene is left open where the match is weak. Only some rows state a clone size, as once, few, many or a class for expanded clones.

J | size | D | V | CDR3 | DNA
TRBJ2-7 | NA | TRBD1 | TRBV11-3 | CASSSSGQGSYEQYF | TGTGCCAGCAGCTCTTCCGGACAGGGATCCTACGAGCAGTACTTC
TRBJ2-2 | NA | NA | TRBV9 | CASSVVDLRGTGELFF | TGTGCCAGCAGCGTAGTCGACCTTCGAGGGACCGGGGAGCTGTTTTTT
TRBJ2-5 | NA | TRBD2 | TRBV5-1 | CASSLGAGAAETQYF | TGCGCCAGCAGCTTGGGAGCGGGGGCCGCCGAGACCCAGTACTTC
TRBJ2-7 | NA | NA | TRBV29-1 | CSIRGGQGYEQYF | TGCAGCATCCGGGGGGGACAGGGCTACGAGCAGTACTTC
TRBJ1-2 | NA | TRBD1 | TRBV19 | CASSTQGAHYGYTF | TGTGCCAGTAGTACCCAGGGGGCCCACTATGGCTACACCTTC
TRBJ2-1 | NA | TRBD1 | TRBV28 | CASSTRDREPYNEQFF | TGTGCCAGCAGCACCCGGGACAGGGAACCGTACAATGAGCAGTTCTTC
TRBJ1-6 | NA | NA | TRBV4-2 | CASSQWQGNSPLHF | TGTGCCAGCAGCCAATGGCAGGGAAATTCACCCCTCCACTTT
TRBJ1-4 | NA | NA | TRBV6-5 | CASSYGRFNEKLFF | TGTGCCAGCAGTTACGGCCGATTTAATGAAAAACTGTTTTTT
TRBJ2-1 | NA | TRBD2 | TRBV6-2/TRBV6-3 | CASSLLATQPREQFF | TGTGCCAGCAGCTTACTAGCGACCCAACCACGGGAGCAGTTCTTC
TRBJ2-3 | once | NA | TRBV4-3 | CASSQSGGTLTDTQYF | TGCGCCAGCAGCCAGAGTGGCGGAACACTCACAGATACGCAGTATTTT
TRBJ2-7 | NA | TRBD1 | TRBV6-6 | CASRVRDRGYEQYF | TGTGCCAGCAGGGTCCGGGACAGGGGCTACGAGCAGTACTTC
TRBJ2-7 | NA | NA | TRBV19 | CASSIKFGADADF | TGTGCCAGTAGTATAAAGTTTGGGGCAGACGCGGACTTC